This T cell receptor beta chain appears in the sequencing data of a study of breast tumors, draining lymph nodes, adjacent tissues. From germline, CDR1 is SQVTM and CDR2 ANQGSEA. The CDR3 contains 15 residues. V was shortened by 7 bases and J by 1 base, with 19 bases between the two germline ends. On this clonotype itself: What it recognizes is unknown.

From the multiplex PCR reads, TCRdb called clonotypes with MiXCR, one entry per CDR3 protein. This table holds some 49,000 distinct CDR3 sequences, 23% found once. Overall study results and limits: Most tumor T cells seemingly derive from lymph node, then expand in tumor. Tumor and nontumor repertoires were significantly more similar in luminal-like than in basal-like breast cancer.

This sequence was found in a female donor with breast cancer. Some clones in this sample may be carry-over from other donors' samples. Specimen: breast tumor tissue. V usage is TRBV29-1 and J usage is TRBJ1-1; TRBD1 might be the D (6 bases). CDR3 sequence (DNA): TGCAGCGCTGTCCGGGACGGAGGGGGGAACACTGAAGCTTTCTTT. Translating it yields CSAVRDGGGNTEAFF.